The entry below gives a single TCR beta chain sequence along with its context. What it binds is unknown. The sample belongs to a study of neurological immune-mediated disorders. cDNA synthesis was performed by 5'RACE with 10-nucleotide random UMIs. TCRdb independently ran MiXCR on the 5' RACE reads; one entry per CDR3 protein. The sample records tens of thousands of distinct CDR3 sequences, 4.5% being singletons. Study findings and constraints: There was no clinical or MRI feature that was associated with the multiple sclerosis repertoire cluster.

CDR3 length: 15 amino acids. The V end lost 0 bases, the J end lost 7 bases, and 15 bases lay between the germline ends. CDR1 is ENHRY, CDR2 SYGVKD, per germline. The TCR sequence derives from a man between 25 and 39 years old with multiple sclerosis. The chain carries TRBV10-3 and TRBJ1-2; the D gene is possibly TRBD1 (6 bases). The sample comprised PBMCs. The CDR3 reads CAISESKNRAGGYTF. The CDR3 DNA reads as TGTGCCATCAGTGAGTCGAAAAACAGGGCCGGTGGCTACACCTTC.